Listed below are T cell receptor beta chains from one sample, sequenced in a study of naive and memory T cell subsets. One entry per CDR3 protein results from TCRdb running MiXCR on the UMI-ligation and nested PCR reads. The profile shows 130,000 to 150,000 distinct CDR3 sequences, 15% to 20% of them singletons. The sample comprised naive CD4+ T cells from blood. These TCRs come from a human donor in good health. CDR3s include the opening cysteine and the closing phenylalanine or tryptophan. Each record gives: V gene, D gene, J gene, clone size, CDR3 protein, CDR3 DNA. D genes are given only for firm matches. Only some rows state a clone size, as once, few, many or a class for expanded clones.

>TRBV4-3|TRBD2|TRBJ2-2|few
CASSQPSGGNTGELFF
TGCGCCAGCAGCCAACCTAGCGGGGGGAACACCGGGGAGCTGTTTTTT
>TRBV29-1|TRBD1|TRBJ2-7|few
CSVGTGTYEQYF
TGCAGCGTAGGGACAGGGACCTACGAGCAGTACTTC
>TRBV7-8|-|TRBJ2-7|few
CASSLAVSYYEQYF
TGTGCCAGCAGCTTAGCCGTTAGCTATTACGAGCAGTACTTC
>TRBV27|-|TRBJ2-7|few
CASSLSRLRLDAYEQYF
TGTGCCAGCAGTTTATCTAGACTTCGGCTGGACGCCTACGAGCAGTACTTC
>TRBV5-4|TRBD1|TRBJ2-7|-
CASSNMFTGGSYEQYF
TGTGCCAGCAGCAACATGTTCACAGGGGGCTCCTACGAGCAGTACTTC
>TRBV12-3/TRBV12-4|-|TRBJ1-2|few
CASSLDLTANYGYTF
TGTGCCAGCAGTTTAGATTTGACGGCTAACTATGGCTACACCTTC
>TRBV2|-|TRBJ1-1|-
CASSVGPDPTEAFF
TGTGCCAGCAGTGTAGGTCCTGACCCTACTGAAGCTTTCTTT
>TRBV7-2|-|TRBJ1-5|few
CASSLGSREPQHF
TGTGCCAGCAGCTTGGGGTCGAGGGAGCCCCAGCATTTT
>TRBV2|-|TRBJ1-5|-
CASREGNSNQPQHF
TGTGCCAGCAGGGAGGGAAATAGCAATCAGCCCCAGCATTTT
>TRBV30|TRBD2|TRBJ2-1|-
CACRWTSGYNEQFF
TGTGCCTGCCGGTGGACTAGCGGATACAATGAGCAGTTCTTC
>TRBV19|-|TRBJ2-5|-
CASSIETQYF
TGTGCCAGTAGTATTGAGACCCAGTACTTC
>TRBV28|TRBD2|TRBJ2-3|few
CASTVLAGQPKGLAGSTDTQYF
TGTGCCAGCACCGTCCTCGCGGGACAGCCTAAAGGACTAGCGGGATCCACAGATACGCAGTATTTT
>TRBV30|TRBD2|TRBJ2-3|few
CAWVTSGDTDTQYF
TGTGCCTGGGTGACTAGCGGTGACACAGATACGCAGTATTTT
>TRBV28|-|TRBJ2-7|few
CASSEGVYEQYF
TGTGCCAGCAGTGAGGGGGTGTACGAGCAGTACTTC
>TRBV6-6|TRBD2|TRBJ2-1|few
CASSYGTSGRHYNEQFF
TGTGCCAGCAGTTACGGGACTAGCGGGAGGCATTACAATGAGCAGTTCTTC
>TRBV6-2/TRBV6-3|-|TRBJ2-1|-
CASSTPYNEQFF
TGTGCCAGCAGTACCCCTTACAATGAGCAGTTCTTC
>TRBV2|-|TRBJ2-1|few
CASGLGEQFF
TGTGCCAGCGGGCTAGGTGAGCAGTTCTTC
>TRBV6-5|TRBD2|TRBJ2-7|few
CASSYSLAGANEQYF
TGTGCCAGCAGTTACTCACTAGCGGGAGCTAACGAGCAGTACTTC
>TRBV7-8|-|TRBJ2-5|-
CASKGGTRRKNQETQYF
TGTGCCAGCAAGGGGGGAACAAGGAGGAAGAACCAAGAGACCCAGTACTTC
>TRBV5-1|-|TRBJ2-3|-
CASSSRTLTDTQYF
TGCGCCAGCAGCTCCCGGACATTAACAGATACGCAGTATTTT
>TRBV5-6|TRBD1|TRBJ2-1|-
CASSPGQGSANEQFF
TGTGCCAGCAGCCCGGGACAGGGAAGCGCCAATGAGCAGTTCTTC
>TRBV28|TRBD1|TRBJ1-1|few
CASSSEGQGFMNTEAFF
TGTGCCAGCAGTTCAGAGGGACAGGGGTTTATGAACACTGAAGCTTTCTTT
>TRBV7-2|-|TRBJ1-5|-
CASSLLSLGGRDQPQHF
TGTGCCAGCAGCTTACTGAGTCTGGGGGGACGGGATCAGCCCCAGCATTTT
>TRBV12-5|TRBD2|TRBJ2-5|-
CASGNAITSGSLETQYF
TGTGCTAGTGGTAACGCCATTACTAGCGGGAGCCTGGAGACCCAGTACTTC
>TRBV4-1|TRBD2|TRBJ2-5|-
CASSPVRTSGKETQYF
TGCGCCAGCAGCCCGGTAAGGACTAGCGGGAAAGAGACCCAGTACTTC
>TRBV20-1|-|TRBJ2-7|few
CSAETRGDYEQYF
TGCAGTGCTGAAACCAGGGGGGACTACGAGCAGTACTTC
>TRBV20-1|TRBD2|TRBJ2-7|many
CSARDPAGDGEQYF
TGCAGTGCTAGAGATCCAGCGGGAGACGGCGAGCAGTACTTC
>TRBV29-1|-|TRBJ2-4|few
CSVETLAKNIQYF
TGCAGCGTTGAAACTTTAGCCAAAAACATTCAGTACTTC